This TCR beta chain was identified in a study of shared clonotypes between healthy human individuals. The repertoire was sequenced with immunoSEQ multiplex PCR; TCRdb's copy has only in-frame clones and lacks some. The data hold 2 million to 2.5 million clones, with 85% to 95% observed a single time. This clone was observed once. Its antigen is currently unknown. Trimming took off 0 bases at V and 4 bases at J, with 9 bases between the two ends. The CDR3 loop spans 14 amino acids. Germline V lookup: CDR1 MGHRA, CDR2 YSYEKL. Findings and limits, study-wide: Sequencing of the sorted subsets was shown by rarefaction to be incomplete despite large depth.

Cells designated naive CD8 were CD45RO-negative and were positively selected for CCR7, with terminally differentiated effector memory CD45RA+ cells excluded. The chain links TRBV4-1 to TRBJ1-2; D call uncertain. This clonotype originated in a man between 18 and 35 years old in good health. Sequenced: naive CD8+ T cells sorted from blood. The CDR3 sequence: CASSQEKGPYGYTF. DNA for the CDR3: TGCGCCAGCAGCCAAGAAAAGGGTCCCTATGGCTACACCTTC.